The sequence of this TCR beta chain was determined in a study of T cell repertoires in cytomegalovirus infection. Study summary: The authors used CMV epitopes that were HLA-C-restricted (recently identified) and HLA-B-restricted (well studied). Whole-study results and caveats: Clonotypes of TCR beta that were HLA-C-restricted and CMV-specific dominated the ex vivo response. Based on cumulative public TCR beta family frequency, carriers of CMV plus the relevant HLA were identified.

The CDR3 has 12 amino acids. CDR1 is SNHLY and CDR2 is FYNNEI in the germline V gene. V gave up 10 bases and J gave up 4 bases, with 12 bases separating them. TCRdb fed the reads into MiXCR, producing one record per CDR3 protein. The table has about 920,000 distinct CDR3 sequences, 31% seen once. Worth noting for this clonotype: Its antigen remains unidentified.

The gene calls are TRBV2 and TRBJ2-3, with D unresolved. The receptor was isolated from a human donor in good health (CMV status not recorded). Some clones in this sample may be carry-over from other donors' samples. Sequences were derived from cultured CD8+ T cells from PBMCs, sampled from culture after CMV antigen stimulation. DNA of the CDR3: TGTGCCACCCTAACCCTATCAGATACGCAGTATTTT. Its translation: CATLTLSDTQYF.